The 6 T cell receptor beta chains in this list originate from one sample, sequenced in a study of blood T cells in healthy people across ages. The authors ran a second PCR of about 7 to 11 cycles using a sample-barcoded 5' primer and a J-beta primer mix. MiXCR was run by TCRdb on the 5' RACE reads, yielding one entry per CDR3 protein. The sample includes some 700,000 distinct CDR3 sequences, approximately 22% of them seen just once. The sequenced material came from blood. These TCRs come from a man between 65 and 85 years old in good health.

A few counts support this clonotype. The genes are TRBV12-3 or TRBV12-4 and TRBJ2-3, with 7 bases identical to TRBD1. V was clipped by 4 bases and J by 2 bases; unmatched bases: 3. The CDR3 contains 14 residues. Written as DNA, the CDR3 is TGTGCCAGCAGTTGGGGGACAGCCACAGATACGCAGTATTTT. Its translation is CASSWGTATDTQYF.

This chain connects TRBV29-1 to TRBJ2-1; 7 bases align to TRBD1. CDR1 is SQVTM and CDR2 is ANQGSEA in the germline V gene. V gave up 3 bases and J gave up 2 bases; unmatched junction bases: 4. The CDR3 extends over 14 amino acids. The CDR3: CSVDLTGAYNEQFF. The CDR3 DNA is TGCAGCGTTGATCTAACAGGGGCCTACAATGAGCAGTTCTTC.

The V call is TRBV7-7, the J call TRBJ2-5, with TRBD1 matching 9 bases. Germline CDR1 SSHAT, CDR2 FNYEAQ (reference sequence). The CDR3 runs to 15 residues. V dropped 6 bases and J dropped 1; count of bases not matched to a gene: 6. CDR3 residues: CASSVDRGPQETQYF. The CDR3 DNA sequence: TGTGCCAGCAGTGTGGACAGGGGTCCCCAAGAGACCCAGTACTTC.

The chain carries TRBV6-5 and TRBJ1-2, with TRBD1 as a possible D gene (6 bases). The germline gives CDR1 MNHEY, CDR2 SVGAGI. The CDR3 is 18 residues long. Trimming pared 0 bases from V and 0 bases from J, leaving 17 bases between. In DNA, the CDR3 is TGTGCCAGCAGTTACTCGGCCGCAGGGGCGCCGGCTAACTATGGCTACACCTTC. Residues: CASSYSAAGAPANYGYTF.

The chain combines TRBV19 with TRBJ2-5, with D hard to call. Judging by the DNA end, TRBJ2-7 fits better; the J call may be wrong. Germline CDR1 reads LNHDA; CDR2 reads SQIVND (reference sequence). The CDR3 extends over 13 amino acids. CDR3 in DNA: TGTGCCAGTAGTACCGGCATAGGCGGCGAGCAGTACGTC. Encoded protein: CASSTGIGGEQYV.

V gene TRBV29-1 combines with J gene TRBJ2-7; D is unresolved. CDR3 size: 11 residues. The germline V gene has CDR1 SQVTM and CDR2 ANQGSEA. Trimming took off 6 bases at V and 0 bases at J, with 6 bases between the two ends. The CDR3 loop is CSVETSYEQYF. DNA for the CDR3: TGCAGCGTGGAGACCTCCTACGAGCAGTACTTC.